This T cell receptor (beta chain) was captured in a study of beta chain features in type 1 diabetes. Germline values: CDR1 DFQATT, CDR2 SNEGSKA (reference sequence). This CDR3 region has 10 residues. Trimming cost V 6 bases and J 3 bases, with 3 bases left between them. The sample holds a few counts of this clone. Every bit of the isolated RNA underwent reverse transcription, so sequencing read expressed TCRB transcripts. Generated by immunoSEQ multiplex PCR, the TCRdb table keeps only in-frame clones and is missing some. Of 430,000 or so clones listed, more than 9.5% are singletons. Material: naive CD4+ T cells from blood. This sequence originates from a woman aged 18-35 years in good health. The chain carries TRBV20-1 and TRBJ2-1; D is undetermined. DNA of the CDR3: TGCAGTGCGTACTACAATGAGCAGTTCTTC. Protein: CSAYYNEQFF.